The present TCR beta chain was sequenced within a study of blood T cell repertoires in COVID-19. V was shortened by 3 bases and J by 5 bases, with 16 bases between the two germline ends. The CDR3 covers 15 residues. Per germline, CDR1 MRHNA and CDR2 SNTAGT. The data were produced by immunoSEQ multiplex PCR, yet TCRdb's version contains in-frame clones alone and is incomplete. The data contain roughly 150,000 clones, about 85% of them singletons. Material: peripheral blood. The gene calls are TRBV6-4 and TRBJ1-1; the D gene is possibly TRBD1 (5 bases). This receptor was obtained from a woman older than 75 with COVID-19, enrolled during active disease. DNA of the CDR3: TGTGCCAGCAGTGATGTTTCGGGGGATAAGACTGAAGCTTTCTTT. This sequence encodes CASSDVSGDKTEAFF.